This TCR beta chain is from a study of T cells in Graves' hyperthyroidism and ophthalmopathy. Looking at the study overall: Blood from the periphery was taken at initial diagnosis, before any treatment.

This clonotype came up many times. The TCR beta CDR3 regions underwent amplification using RNA transcripts as the source. During a first-round RT-PCR of the TCR CDR3, the HTBI primer set was used. TCRdb passed the multiplex PCR reads through MiXCR, listing each CDR3 protein once. The repertoire consists of 250,000 to 300,000 distinct CDR3 sequences, with about an eighth occurring once and the leading ten covering around 7.9%. Germline loops: CDR1 MDHEN, CDR2 SYDVKM. V lost 1 base and J lost 6, with 3 bases in between. This CDR3 region has 12 residues. Sequenced input: blood. This receptor was taken from a woman in her thirties with Graves' hyperthyroidism that later progressed to Graves' ophthalmopathy. V usage is TRBV28 and J usage is TRBJ2-2; D is ambiguous. The CDR3 coding sequence is TGTGCCAGCAGTTTATCCCCCGGGGAGCTGTTTTTT. Its translation is CASSLSPGELFF.